The 28 T cell receptor beta chains below all came from one sample that was sequenced in a study of T cell responses to AZD1222 COVID-19 vaccine. TCRdb keeps only in-frame clones here, not all; method: immunoSEQ multiplex PCR. The sample has 180,000 or so clones; over 80% are singletons. Sequencing used peripheral blood, obtained 28 days after the second dose of the MenACWY control vaccine. These receptors originate from an adult who received the MenACWY meningococcal vaccine as a control.

In its sample, this clone was seen once. The chain is built from TRBV9 and TRBJ2-7; 10 positions match TRBD2. The CDR3 is 15 residues long. Germline assignment: CDR1 SGDLS and CDR2 YYNGEE. J lost 4 bases, V lost 3 bases, and 7 bases had no gene match. Written as DNA, the CDR3 is TGTGCCAGCAGCGCCAATCTAGCGGGGGTTTACGAGCAGTACTTC. Its protein product is CASSANLAGVYEQYF. The whole variable domain, remainder taken from reference TRBV9 and TRBJ2-7, is DSGVTQTPKHLITATGQRVTLRCSPRSGDLSVYWYQQSLDQGLQFLIQYYNGEERAKGNILERFSAQQFPDLHSELNLSSLELGDSALYFCASSANLAGVYEQYFGPGTRLTVT.

CDR3: CASSPLAGGHHNEQFF. The DNA of the CDR3 is TGCGCCAGCTCCCCCTTAGCGGGAGGCCACCACAATGAGCAGTTCTTC. V usage is TRBV5-1 and J usage is TRBJ2-1, with 10 bases identical to TRBD2. CDR3 length equals 16 residues. Germline-derived CDR1 and CDR2 are SGHRS and YFSETQ. After removal of 7 bases from V and 5 bases from J, the junction contained 12 bases not matched to a gene.

The chain links TRBV5-1 to TRBJ1-4; TRBD1 matches at 9 bases. From germline, CDR1 is SGHRS and CDR2 YFSETQ. Trimming took 1 base from V and 6 from J; bases not matched to a gene: 1. This CDR3 contains 14 residues. CDR3 sequence (DNA): TGCGCCAGCAGCTTGAGGACAGGGGATGAAAAACTGTTTTTT. It encodes CASSLRTGDEKLFF.

The chain joins TRBV10-1 to TRBJ1-3; TRBD1 is a possible D gene (5 bases). The CDR3 totals 15 residues. Germline V gene data show CDR1 as WNHNN and CDR2 as SYGVQD (reference sequence). Trimming shortened V by 4 bases and J by 0 bases, and 10 bases separated the two germline ends. The CDR3 coding sequence is TGCGCCAGCAGTGCCGGGGCATACTCTGGAAACACCATATATTTT. This sequence encodes CASSAGAYSGNTIYF.

CDR3 region: CASSYSNYEQYF. The CDR3 nucleotides are TGTGCCAGCAGTTACTCGAACTACGAGCAGTACTTC. This sequence joins TRBV6-6 and TRBJ2-7; D not certain. From germline, CDR1 is MNHNY and CDR2 SVGAGI (reference sequence). The CDR3 spans 12 residues. Trimming cost V 0 bases and J 3 bases, with 3 bases left between them.

The genes are TRBV4-1 and TRBJ1-2; D not certain. V gave up 0 bases and J gave up 0 bases, with 14 bases separating them. This CDR3 has 17 residues. Germline V gene lookup returns CDR1 MGHRA and CDR2 YSYEKL. This CDR3 is CASSQDPYPNSNYGYTF. CDR3 DNA: TGCGCCAGCAGCCAAGACCCCTATCCCAATTCTAACTATGGCTACACCTTC.

This clone occurred once. The chain joins TRBV19 to TRBJ2-7; 9 bases are shared with TRBD1. Germline CDR1 is LNHDA and CDR2 is SQIVND (reference sequence). The CDR3 totals 14 residues. Trimming at V came to 3 bases and at J to 4 bases, leaving 4 bases not matched to a gene. CDR3 DNA sequence: TGTGCCAGTAGTATTGGGACAGGGTTATACGAGCAGTACTTC. It encodes CASSIGTGLYEQYF.

This clone came up once. The chain employs TRBV2 and TRBJ1-2; no reliable D call. V lost 4 bases and J 2 bases, leaving 14 bases between the germline ends. This CDR3 has 15 amino acids. Germline CDR1 reads SNHLY; CDR2 reads FYNNEI. The DNA of the CDR3 is TGTGCCAGCAGTGCCCCTCCTGTAATAAACTATGGCTACACCTTC. Translated, it gives CASSAPPVINYGYTF. Looking up the rest from reference TRBV2 and TRBJ1-2 gives the full variable domain: EPEVTQTPSHQVTQMGQEVILRCVPISNHLYFYWYRQILGQKVEFLVSFYNNEISEKSEIFDDQFSVERPDGSNFTLKIRSTKLEDSAMYFCASSAPPVINYGYTFGSGTRLTVV.

The rearrangement links TRBV6-2 or TRBV6-3 to TRBJ2-7; D call uncertain. The CDR3 extends over 14 amino acids. V lost 3 bases, J lost 2 bases, and 11 bases lay in between. Looked up from germline, CDR1 is MNHEY and CDR2 is SVGEGT. CDR3 nucleotide sequence: TGTGCCAGCAGTTATGAGGTGGTCGCCTACGAGCAGTACTTC. Translated, it gives CASSYEVVAYEQYF.

V usage is TRBV28 and J usage is TRBJ2-3, with 7 bases aligning to TRBD2. Germline V gene lookup returns CDR1 MDHEN and CDR2 SYDVKM. The CDR3 has 15 amino acids. V lost 3 bases to trimming and J lost 2 bases; unmatched junction nucleotides: 5. In DNA form, the CDR3 reads TGTGCCAGCAGTTTGCGGGGGTTCCCCACAGATACGCAGTATTTT. Its protein is CASSLRGFPTDTQYF.

The chain employs TRBV24-1 and TRBJ2-3, with D unresolved. The CDR3 runs 16 residues. The germline V gene encodes CDR1 KGHDR and CDR2 SFDVKD. V lost 2 bases, J lost 6 bases, and 17 bases lay in between. The CDR3 is CATSDSSPAGWDTQYF. The CDR3 DNA follows: TGTGCCACCAGTGATTCTTCCCCTGCCGGTTGGGATACGCAGTATTTT.

The V gene is TRBV19, the J gene TRBJ1-1, with unresolved D. The CDR3 has 14 amino acids. V lost 3 bases to trimming and J lost 1 base, with 9 bases between them. Germline V gives CDR1 LNHDA, CDR2 SQIVND (reference sequence). As DNA, the CDR3 is TGTGCCAGTAGTATGACGGCTCGGAACACTGAAGCTTTCTTT. This codes for CASSMTARNTEAFF.

This rearrangement joins TRBV28 to TRBJ2-2; the D call may be TRBD1 or TRBD2 (5 bases each). V shed 1 base and J shed 0 bases, with 12 bases lying between them. CDR3 length: 17 amino acids. Germline CDR1 reads MDHEN; CDR2 reads SYDVKM. The chain's CDR3 is CASSLLGSGPNTGELFF. The CDR3 DNA reads TGTGCCAGCAGTTTATTAGGATCGGGGCCGAACACCGGGGAGCTGTTTTTT.

J is TRBJ2-1 and V is TRBV4-3; D gene unclear. This CDR3 has 16 amino acids. V lost 4 bases and J lost 0, with 13 bases in between. Germline values: CDR1 LGHNA, CDR2 YSLEER. Written as DNA, the CDR3 is TGCGCCAGCAGCCCGGGCCTCCGAAGCTCCTACAATGAGCAGTTCTTC. Translating gives CASSPGLRSSYNEQFF.

This chain uses TRBV7-2 with TRBJ2-2; TRBD2 agrees at 9 bases. Germline V gene lookup returns CDR1 SGHTA and CDR2 FQGNSA. The CDR3 covers 15 residues. With 1 base clipped from V and 6 bases from J, the junction kept 3 bases outside the gene matches. The CDR3 loop reads CASSLELAGAGELFF. In DNA, the CDR3 is TGTGCCAGCAGCTTAGAACTAGCGGGCGCCGGGGAGCTGTTTTTT.

The chain is built from TRBV6-5 and TRBJ1-3, with a tentative D call TRBD1 (5 bases). CDR1 and CDR2 (germline): MNHEY, SVGAGI. V was shortened by 6 bases and J by 0 bases, with 9 bases between the two germline ends. The CDR3 contains 14 residues. The CDR3 DNA is TGTGCCAGCAGCGGAGGGACCTCTGGAAACACCATATATTTT. Translating it yields CASSGGTSGNTIYF.

The chain couples TRBV27 to TRBJ1-6; no clear D. There are 16 residues in the CDR3. Germline CDR1 MNHEY, CDR2 SMNVEV (reference sequence). V was cut by 5 bases and J by 10 bases, with 21 bases left in between. CDR3 amino acids: CASSAIGIKIVSPLHF. CDR3 bases: TGTGCCAGCAGTGCAATAGGGATAAAGATAGTCTCACCCCTCCACTTT.

CDR3 residues: CAISTGRVGAYEQYF. The CDR3 DNA reads as TGTGCCATCAGCACTGGGAGGGTCGGCGCCTACGAGCAGTACTTC. The gene calls are TRBV10-3 and TRBJ2-7, with TRBD2 matching over 7 bases. Germline lookup yields CDR1 ENHRY and CDR2 SYGVKD. Trimming took 6 bases from V and 2 from J; bases not matched to a gene: 10. The CDR3 length is 15 residues.

The rearrangement links TRBV12-3 or TRBV12-4 to TRBJ1-1; tentatively, D is TRBD1 (5 bases). The CDR3 has 13 amino acids. Trimming removed 7 bases from V and 2 bases from J, with 11 bases in between. The CDR3 nucleotides are TGTGCCAGCACCCAGGGTCCCAACACTGAAGCTTTCTTT. Amino acid sequence: CASTQGPNTEAFF.

The chain recombines TRBV4-3 with TRBJ2-7; the D call may be TRBD1 or TRBD2 (5 bases each). Germline CDR1 and CDR2: LGHNA and YSLEER. This CDR3 has 17 amino acids. V was pared by 0 bases and J by 5 bases, with 20 bases between. The DNA for the CDR3 is TGCGCCAGCAGCCAAGAGACTTGGGGGTGGGCTGGCCACGAGCAGTACTTC. This gives the protein CASSQETWGWAGHEQYF.

V gene TRBV10-3 combines with J gene TRBJ2-7; 8 bases fit TRBD1. This CDR3 region has 13 residues. Per germline, CDR1 ENHRY and CDR2 SYGVKD. The ends lost 10 bases at V and 6 bases at J; junction bases unmatched: 11. CDR3 sequence (DNA): TGTGCCAGCGGCCGGGACAGGTTCTTCGAGCAGTACTTC. Protein sequence: CASGRDRFFEQYF.

The genes are TRBV2 and TRBJ1-5; D may be TRBD1 (5 bases). Per the germline V gene, CDR1 is SNHLY and CDR2 is FYNNEI. With 1 base removed from V and 0 bases from J, the gap between germline ends came to 7 bases. CDR3 length: 15 amino acids. The CDR3 is CASSEVGLSNQPQHF. DNA for the CDR3: TGTGCCAGCAGTGAAGTGGGGCTTAGCAATCAGCCCCAGCATTTT.

The chain links TRBV4-3 to TRBJ2-1, with 7 bases matching TRBD1. V lost 2 bases and J lost 1; bases outside the gene matches: 11. CDR3 size: 18 residues. Germline-derived CDR1 and CDR2 are LGHNA and YSLEER. For the CDR3, the DNA is TGCGCCAGCAGCCAACAAACGACAGGGTTGGGGTCCTACAATGAGCAGTTCTTC. It specifies CASSQQTTGLGSYNEQFF.

As regards this clone: The identical CDR3 is also encoded by other nucleotide sequences in the sample. J is TRBJ1-5 and V is TRBV2; a weak D match, TRBD1 (6 bases). Germline CDR1 SNHLY, CDR2 FYNNEI. CDR3 length: 14 amino acids. V shed 0 bases and J shed 4 bases, with 7 bases lying between them. The CDR3: CASSEARGNQPQHF. The CDR3 DNA follows: TGTGCCAGCAGTGAAGCCAGGGGTAATCAGCCCCAGCATTTT.

CDR3 sequence: CASSELRGYGYTF. CDR3 coding DNA: TGCGCCAGCAGTGAGTTAAGGGGCTATGGCTACACCTTC. The V call is TRBV10-1, the J call TRBJ1-2, with D perhaps matching TRBD1 (5 bases). The CDR3 has 13 residues. Germline V gene sequence: CDR1 WNHNN, CDR2 SYGVQD (reference sequence). V lost 1 base to trimming and J lost 4 bases, with 7 bases between them.

The J gene is TRBJ2-2, the V gene TRBV19, with a possible D match to TRBD2 (5 bases). Trimming shortened V by 4 bases and J by 5 bases, and 11 bases separated the two germline ends. Per germline, CDR1 LNHDA and CDR2 SQIVND (reference sequence). CDR3 length: 14 amino acids. The CDR3 DNA sequence: TGTGCCAGTAGTAGGGTAGCGTCGACCGGGGAGCTGTTTTTT. Amino acids: CASSRVASTGELFF.

The chain uses TRBV7-8 and TRBJ2-2; possible D gene TRBD2, 5 bases. Germline V lookup: CDR1 SGHVS, CDR2 FQNEAQ. V was trimmed by 5 bases and J by 5 bases, leaving 18 bases between them. The CDR3 is 16 residues long. The CDR3 bases are TGTGCCAGCAGCCCCACGCAGGACTTTTATACCGGGGAGCTGTTTTTT. Translation gives CASSPTQDFYTGELFF.

The gene calls are TRBV10-1 and TRBJ2-3; TRBD2 matches at 12 bases. The V segment lost 3 bases and the J segment 5 bases; nucleotides outside the gene matches: 3. The germline CDR1 and CDR2 sequences are WNHNN and SYGVQD (reference sequence). CDR3 length: 15 residues. In DNA, the CDR3 is TGCGCCAGCAGTGACACGGGACTAGCGGGAGATACGCAGTATTTT. Translated: CASSDTGLAGDTQYF.